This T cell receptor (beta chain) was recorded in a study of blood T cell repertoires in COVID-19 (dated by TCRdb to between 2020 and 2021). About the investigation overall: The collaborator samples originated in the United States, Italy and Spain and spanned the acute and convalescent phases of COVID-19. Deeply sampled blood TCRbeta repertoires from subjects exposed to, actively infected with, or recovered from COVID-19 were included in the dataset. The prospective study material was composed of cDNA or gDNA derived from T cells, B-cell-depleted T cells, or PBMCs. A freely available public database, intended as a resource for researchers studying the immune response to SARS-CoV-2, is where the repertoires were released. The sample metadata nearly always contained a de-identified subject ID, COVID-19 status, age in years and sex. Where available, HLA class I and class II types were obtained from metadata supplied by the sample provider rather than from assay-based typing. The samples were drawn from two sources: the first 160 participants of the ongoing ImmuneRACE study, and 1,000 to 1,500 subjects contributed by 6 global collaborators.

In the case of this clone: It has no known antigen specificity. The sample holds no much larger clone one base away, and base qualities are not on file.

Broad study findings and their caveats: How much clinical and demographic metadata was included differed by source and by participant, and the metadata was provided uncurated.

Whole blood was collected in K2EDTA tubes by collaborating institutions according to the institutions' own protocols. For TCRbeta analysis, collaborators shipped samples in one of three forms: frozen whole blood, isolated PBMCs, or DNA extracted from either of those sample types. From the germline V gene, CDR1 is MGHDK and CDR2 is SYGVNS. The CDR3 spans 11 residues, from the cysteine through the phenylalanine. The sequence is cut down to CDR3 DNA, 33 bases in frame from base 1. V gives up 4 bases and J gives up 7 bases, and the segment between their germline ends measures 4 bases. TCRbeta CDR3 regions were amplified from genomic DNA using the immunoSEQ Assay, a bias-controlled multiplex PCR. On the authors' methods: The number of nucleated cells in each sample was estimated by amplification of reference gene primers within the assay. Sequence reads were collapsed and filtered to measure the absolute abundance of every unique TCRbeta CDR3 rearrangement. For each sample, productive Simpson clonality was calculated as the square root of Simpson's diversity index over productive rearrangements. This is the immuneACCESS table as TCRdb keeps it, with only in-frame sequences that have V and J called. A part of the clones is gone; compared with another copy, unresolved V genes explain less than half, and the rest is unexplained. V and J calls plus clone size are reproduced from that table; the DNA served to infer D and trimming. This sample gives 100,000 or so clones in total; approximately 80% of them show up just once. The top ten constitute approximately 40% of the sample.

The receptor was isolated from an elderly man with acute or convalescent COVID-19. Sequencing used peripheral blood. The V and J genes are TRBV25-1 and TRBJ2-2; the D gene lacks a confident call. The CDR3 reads CASSVNGELFF. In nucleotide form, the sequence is TGTGCCAGCAGTGTAAACGGGGAGCTGTTTTTT.